This TCR beta chain originates from a study of T cells after yellow fever vaccination. The overall study: Researchers used SMART-Seq v4 Ultra Low Input to prepare fractions that had low cell numbers.

This clonotype was counted a few times. Its antigen is not identified. The CDR3 covers 12 residues. CDR1 is SGHTA, CDR2 FQGNSA, per germline. V lost 2 bases to trimming and J lost 3 bases, with 4 bases between them. A 5'RACE template-switching step, the method used to make TCR cDNA, added a universal primer site and UMIs. TCRdb re-called the 5' RACE reads through MiXCR, storing one row per CDR3 protein. The table shows about 320,000 distinct CDR3 sequences, with about 10% occurring only once. General observations from the study: A secondary response was less intense yet reached its peak sooner, at day 5 versus 15. Booster sampling recovered most clones from primary vaccination (96% CD4, approximately 90% CD8).

The clonotype was recovered from a young man who received the YFV17D yellow fever vaccine. Specimen: CD4+ T cells sorted from PBMCs, collected 45 days after the yellow fever booster vaccination. The genes are TRBV7-2 and TRBJ2-5; D is uncertain. The CDR3 DNA reads as TGTGCCAGCAGCTTATCCAAAGAGACCCAGTACTTC. Its translation is CASSLSKETQYF.